This TCR beta chain came from a study of monozygotic twins with cystic fibrosis. The overall study: Libraries were built from 3 to 3.5 micrograms of fragmented DNA using around 16 PCR cycles.

Germline lookup yields CDR1 SNHLY and CDR2 FYNNEI. Trimming cost V 10 bases and J 5 bases, with 18 bases left between them. This CDR3 is built from 14 residues. General observations from the study: Monozygotic CF twins shared more identical nucleotide clonotypes than unrelated patients.

Comment on this clone: Its antigen is not known.

Clones were sequenced by immunoSEQ multiplex PCR, and TCRdb holds only the in-frame ones, with some missing. The sample holds more than 12,000 clones, nearly 99% seen once. The chain has TRBV2 and TRBJ1-5, with D uncertain. This TCR was recovered from a girl aged 2 to 10 with cystic fibrosis. Sequencing was performed on blood. CDR3 DNA sequence: TGTGCCACCGCCGGCAGCAATCCGGATCAGCCCCAGCATTTT. Amino acid sequence: CATAGSNPDQPQHF.